A single sample is the source of the 30 T cell receptor beta chains below, sequenced in a study of T cells expressing NK-cell markers. TCRdb reprocessed the 5' RACE reads; each CDR3 protein has one entry and no DNA is given. With roughly 160,000 distinct CDR3 sequences in the sample, the ten largest clones hold under 20%. The sequencing input was blood T cells: a sorted CD56 or NKG2C T cell subset, CD4+ or CD8+ T cells, or bulk PBMC T cells (not recorded which). The source is a woman between 18 and 69 years old in good health.

The gene calls are TRBV29-1 and TRBJ2-2; TCRdb calls TRBD2, which cannot be checked without DNA. CDR1 and CDR2 (germline): SQVTM, ANQGSEA. This CDR3 is built from 14 residues. The CDR3: CSVGTSGRSGELFF.

The V call is TRBV6-1, the J call TRBJ1-5; no DNA is available, so the TRBD1 call from TCRdb remains unchecked. CDR3 length: 15 residues. CDR1 and CDR2 (germline): MNHNS, SASEGT. CDR3: CASSEAATGVLPQHF.

The chain uses TRBV20-1 and TRBJ2-7. The germline V gene has CDR1 DFQATT and CDR2 SNEGSKA (reference sequence). The CDR3 loop spans 15 amino acids. The chain's CDR3 is CSARDPAGSSYEQYF.

The rearrangement uses TRBV30 and TRBJ2-4; TCRdb's D call, TRBD1, is unchecked because there is no DNA. The CDR3 loop spans 16 amino acids. Germline values: CDR1 GTSNPN, CDR2 SVGIG (reference sequence). This chain's CDR3 is CAWSVGSGGEVDIQYF.

The V call is TRBV15, the J call TRBJ1-2; TCRdb lists TRBD1, though no DNA is available to test this call. Germline loops: CDR1 LNHNV, CDR2 YYDKDF (reference sequence). The CDR3 length is 15 residues. This CDR3 is CATSRQGLYNYGYTF.

The genes are TRBV14 and TRBJ1-5. CDR3 length equals 16 residues. Looked up from germline, CDR1 is SGHDN and CDR2 is FVKESK. CDR3 protein: CASSQDRLGGNQPQHF.

This chain joins TRBV5-1 and TRBJ2-1; with no DNA, the TCRdb D assignment of TRBD1 cannot be verified. Germline CDR1 SGHRS, CDR2 YFSETQ. CDR3 length equals 16 residues. The CDR3 spells CASSSTPGQPSDEQFF.

The chain has TRBV19 and TRBJ2-7; TCRdb proposes TRBD1, but this gene call is untestable without DNA. From germline, CDR1 is LNHDA and CDR2 SQIVND (reference sequence). The CDR3 extends over 14 amino acids. CDR3 residues: CASSQDRGTYEQYF.

The gene calls are TRBV29-1 and TRBJ1-1. Germline CDR1 SQVTM, CDR2 ANQGSEA. The length of the CDR3 is 13 residues. The CDR3 reads CSAGRGLNTEAFF. The full variable domain, completed using reference TRBV29-1 and TRBJ1-1, is SAVISQKPSRDICQRGTSLTIQCQVDSQVTMMFWYRQQPGQSLTLIATANQGSEATYESGFVIDKFPISRPNLTFSTLTVSNMSPEDSSIYLCSAGRGLNTEAFFGQGTRLTVV.

The chain combines TRBV4-2 with TRBJ2-3; without DNA, the TCRdb call of TRBD2 cannot be checked. This CDR3 is 19 amino acids long. Germline V gives CDR1 LGHNA, CDR2 YNFKEQ. The CDR3 reads CASSQDWGSAGGRIDTQYF.

This rearrangement joins TRBV4-2 to TRBJ2-5; TCRdb indicates TRBD2, and absent DNA this call remains unverified. Germline-derived CDR1 and CDR2 are LGHNA and YNFKEQ. The length of the CDR3 is 17 residues. The CDR3 sequence is CASSQAQGGRAQETQYF.

This rearrangement joins TRBV20-1 to TRBJ2-1; the TCRdb call, TRBD1, lacks DNA for checking. The CDR3 contains 15 residues. CDR1 and CDR2 from the germline V gene are DFQATT and SNEGSKA (reference sequence). The chain's CDR3 is CSATGAPSKRNEQFF.

The chain links TRBV5-5 to TRBJ2-2. This CDR3 has 14 residues. Germline values: CDR1 SGHKS, CDR2 YYEKEE (reference sequence). CDR3 residues: CASSFTTDLGELFF.

The genes are TRBV6-5 and TRBJ2-7. Germline V lookup: CDR1 MNHEY, CDR2 SVGAGI. This CDR3 contains 14 residues. CDR3 amino acids: CASSLSDRAYEQYF.

The rearrangement uses TRBV5-1 and TRBJ2-7; the D gene TCRdb calls, TRBD1, cannot be checked with no DNA. The CDR3 has 14 amino acids. CDR1 is SGHRS and CDR2 is YFSETQ in the germline V gene. The CDR3: CASSPTGGRNEQYF.

The chain couples TRBV5-5 to TRBJ2-7; TCRdb's D call, TRBD2, is unchecked because there is no DNA. This CDR3 is 14 amino acids long. In germline, CDR1 is SGHKS, CDR2 YYEKEE (reference sequence). The chain's CDR3 is CASSLLAGPYEQYF.

This rearrangement joins TRBV27 to TRBJ2-7. The CDR3 is 15 residues long. CDR1 and CDR2 (germline): MNHEY, SMNVEV (reference sequence). CDR3 residues: CASSIDFEASYEQYF.

The chain employs TRBV5-1 and TRBJ2-2; the D call of TRBD2 rests on TCRdb alone, since no DNA is present to check it. Germline V gives CDR1 SGHRS, CDR2 YFSETQ. This CDR3 has 16 amino acids. CDR3 loop: CASSLGSGSWTGELFF. The full variable domain, with the rest looked up from reference TRBV5-1 and TRBJ2-2, is KAGVTQTPRYLIKTRGQQVTLSCSPISGHRSVSWYQQTPGQGLQFLFEYFSETQRNKGNFPGRFSGRQFSNSRSEMNVSTLELGDSALYLCASSLGSGSWTGELFFGEGSRLTVL.

The chain recombines TRBV6-1 with TRBJ1-1; TCRdb reports TRBD1, a call that lacks DNA to check it against. Germline V CDR1 and CDR2: MNHNS, SASEGT. This CDR3 comprises 15 residues. The CDR3 spells CASRTGDSSNTEAFF.

V usage is TRBV10-3 and J usage is TRBJ2-1. Germline CDR1 reads ENHRY; CDR2 reads SYGVKD. This CDR3 contains 14 residues. The CDR3 loop is CAISERDSYNEQFF.

The V and J genes are TRBV7-3 and TRBJ2-1; TCRdb gives TRBD2 as the D gene, but with no DNA this cannot be confirmed. The CDR3 contains 16 residues. The germline gives CDR1 SGHTA, CDR2 FQGTGA. This chain's CDR3 is CASTLGTGLDSNEQFF.

CDR3: CASSLDPTTDTQYF. The chain employs TRBV13 and TRBJ2-3. Germline V lookup: CDR1 PRHDT, CDR2 FYEKMQ (reference sequence). The CDR3 is made up of 14 amino acids.

The rearrangement joins TRBV4-2 to TRBJ2-7; the TCRdb call, TRBD1, lacks DNA for checking. The CDR3 covers 15 residues. In germline, CDR1 is LGHNA, CDR2 YNFKEQ. This CDR3 is CASSQEGQGTNEQYF.

The chain joins TRBV6-1 to TRBJ2-1; as DNA is missing, the TRBD2 call by TCRdb cannot be tested. CDR3 length equals 14 residues. From germline, CDR1 is MNHNS and CDR2 SASEGT. CDR3 sequence reads: CASKPSGRFSEQFF.

The chain employs TRBV20-1 and TRBJ2-7; TCRdb returns TRBD1, unconfirmable since there is no DNA. This CDR3 is 15 amino acids long. Germline CDR1 and CDR2: DFQATT and SNEGSKA (reference sequence). The CDR3 reads CSARTDREGVYEQYF.

This chain links TRBV5-6 with TRBJ2-7; without DNA, the TCRdb call of TRBD2 cannot be checked. The CDR3 loop spans 14 amino acids. Looked up from germline, CDR1 is SGHDT and CDR2 is YYEEEE. CDR3 sequence reads: CASSKWTEMYEQYF.

The J gene is TRBJ2-7, the V gene TRBV25-1; the TRBD1 assignment by TCRdb is unverifiable without DNA. Germline V gene sequence: CDR1 MGHDK, CDR2 SYGVNS. This CDR3 region has 12 residues. CDR3 loop: CASWGPYYEQYF.

The chain combines TRBV6-1 with TRBJ1-1; TCRdb outputs TRBD1, but without DNA this stays unchecked. The CDR3 is 13 amino acids. The germline V gene has CDR1 MNHNS and CDR2 SASEGT. CDR3 sequence: CASSQDRGRAAFF.

This sequence joins TRBV20-1 and TRBJ2-3; TCRdb names TRBD2, which stays unverified in the absence of DNA. Per germline, CDR1 DFQATT and CDR2 SNEGSKA (reference sequence). This CDR3 spans 16 amino acids. This chain's CDR3 is CSAPGLAGGPTDTQYF.

The rearrangement links TRBV20-1 to TRBJ2-2; absent DNA, TCRdb's TRBD1 call cannot be checked. CDR1 DFQATT and CDR2 SNEGSKA come from the germline V gene (reference sequence). This CDR3 spans 13 amino acids. The CDR3 protein is CSAREAGAGELFF.